This T cell receptor beta chain was identified in a study of OX40 agonist ivuxolimab in advanced cancers. The CDR3 spans 13 residues. Germline V gene sequence: CDR1 SGHAT, CDR2 FQNNGV. J was trimmed by 12 bases and V by 5 bases; bases with no gene match: 10. This table comes from immunoSEQ multiplex PCR, and its TCRdb copy is limited to in-frame clones, with some not included. This table has roughly 61,000 clones, approximately 90% appearing once. Findings of the study overall: Certain nonresponders additionally had low normalized T-cell clonal expansion.

On this clone: Its antigen is undetermined.

The sequence was collected from an adult with an advanced solid tumor such as melanoma, head and neck, liver or kidney cancer. The chain is built from TRBV11-2 and TRBJ2-1; 7 bases fit TRBD2. Here the sequenced sample was CD4+ or CD8+ T cells sorted from blood, taken in a trial of the OX40 agonist ivuxolimab. CDR3 in amino acids: CASSPIAGWRQFF. The CDR3 region has the DNA TGTGCCAGCAGCCCTATAGCGGGTTGGCGGCAGTTCTTC.